These T cell receptor beta chains were read from a single sample in a study of T-cell memory formation after mild COVID-19. TCRdb independently ran MiXCR on the 5' RACE reads; one entry per CDR3 protein. This table has roughly 450,000 distinct CDR3 sequences, more than 15% appearing once. Source material: PBMCs or a T cell subset sorted from them (not recorded which). These receptors were taken from a man aged 18 to 29 who had mild COVID-19 (a few samples of this study predate the infection). Cell type and time point are not known. CDR3s include the opening cysteine and the closing phenylalanine or tryptophan. Each record gives: CDR3 length, J gene, V gene, CDR3 protein.

len: 12; j_gene: TRBJ2-7; v_gene: TRBV7-9; CDR3aa: CASGTSGGEQYF
len: 14; j_gene: TRBJ2-2; v_gene: TRBV7-3; CDR3aa: CASSRLMGTGELFF
len: 16; j_gene: TRBJ2-5; v_gene: TRBV4-2; CDR3aa: CASSQRTSGGQETQYF
len: 12; j_gene: TRBJ2-7; v_gene: TRBV27; CDR3aa: CASRRYTYEQYF
len: 12; j_gene: TRBJ1-1; v_gene: TRBV6-5; CDR3aa: CASRAGSGEAFF
len: 12; j_gene: TRBJ2-2; v_gene: TRBV28; CDR3aa: CASSLQGRELFF
len: 12; j_gene: TRBJ2-3; v_gene: TRBV20-1; CDR3aa: CSARQSTDTQYF
len: 13; j_gene: TRBJ1-4; v_gene: TRBV20-1; CDR3aa: CSAMTGGSGKLFF
len: 13; j_gene: TRBJ1-2; v_gene: TRBV6-2/TRBV6-3; CDR3aa: CASSFTGPYGYTF
len: 13; j_gene: TRBJ2-2; v_gene: TRBV29-1; CDR3aa: CSVVEVDTGQLFF
len: 15; j_gene: TRBJ1-1; v_gene: TRBV18; CDR3aa: CASSPPAGWDTEAFF
len: 13; j_gene: TRBJ1-1; v_gene: TRBV5-6; CDR3aa: CASSLVEGPEAFF
len: 14; j_gene: TRBJ2-3; v_gene: TRBV7-9; CDR3aa: CASRRDMYPDTQYF
len: 11; j_gene: TRBJ1-6; v_gene: TRBV25-1; CDR3aa: CASSESVTLHF
len: 15; j_gene: TRBJ2-5; v_gene: TRBV28; CDR3aa: CATSSGQNRQETQYF
len: 13; j_gene: TRBJ1-4; v_gene: TRBV27; CDR3aa: CASSLSAWEKLFF
len: 14; j_gene: TRBJ2-5; v_gene: TRBV6-2/TRBV6-3; CDR3aa: CASTIRLAEETQYF
len: 16; j_gene: TRBJ1-3; v_gene: TRBV7-2; CDR3aa: CASSSRVGIAGNTIYF
len: 13; j_gene: TRBJ2-1; v_gene: TRBV20-1; CDR3aa: CSARTVPYNEQFF
len: 18; j_gene: TRBJ2-7; v_gene: TRBV12-3/TRBV12-4; CDR3aa: CASSFLVWNSRTAYEQYF
len: 16; j_gene: TRBJ2-1; v_gene: TRBV20-1; CDR3aa: CSAREYARPSYNEQFF
len: 13; j_gene: TRBJ1-1; v_gene: TRBV7-9; CDR3aa: CASKRQGDTEAFF
len: 20; j_gene: TRBJ1-5; v_gene: TRBV7-2; CDR3aa: CASSLASGHSRRDSNQPQHF
len: 12; j_gene: TRBJ2-1; v_gene: TRBV7-9; CDR3aa: CASRPRGDEQFF
len: 11; j_gene: TRBJ2-5; v_gene: TRBV6-5; CDR3aa: CASSYQRVQYF
len: 13; j_gene: TRBJ1-1; v_gene: TRBV4-2; CDR3aa: CASSLSGASEAFF
len: 15; j_gene: TRBJ2-5; v_gene: TRBV2; CDR3aa: CASKTIAESGETQYF
len: 15; j_gene: TRBJ2-5; v_gene: TRBV9; CDR3aa: CASSGATGSVGAQYF
len: 14; j_gene: TRBJ2-1; v_gene: TRBV12-3/TRBV12-4; CDR3aa: CASSETSSYNEQFF
len: 11; j_gene: TRBJ1-1; v_gene: TRBV20-1; CDR3aa: CSARGRVEAFF
len: 14; j_gene: TRBJ2-3; v_gene: TRBV5-1; CDR3aa: CASSFGVPADTQYF
len: 14; j_gene: TRBJ1-5; v_gene: TRBV6-5; CDR3aa: CASSRDQTRQPQHF
len: 14; j_gene: TRBJ2-2; v_gene: TRBV7-6; CDR3aa: CSSSLAWGTGELFF
len: 12; j_gene: TRBJ2-3; v_gene: TRBV12-3/TRBV12-4; CDR3aa: CASTTPADTQYF
len: 15; j_gene: TRBJ2-1; v_gene: TRBV7-2; CDR3aa: CASRVTGGRNNEQFF
len: 17; j_gene: TRBJ2-2; v_gene: TRBV20-1; CDR3aa: CSANGQGASPGTGELFF
len: 14; j_gene: TRBJ1-6; v_gene: TRBV2; CDR3aa: CAISDDRDNSPLHF
len: 17; j_gene: TRBJ2-1; v_gene: TRBV5-1; CDR3aa: CASSSRLGTGPFNEQFF
len: 15; j_gene: TRBJ1-5; v_gene: TRBV20-1; CDR3aa: CSARVSHNLNQPQHF
len: 16; j_gene: TRBJ2-3; v_gene: TRBV7-3; CDR3aa: CASSSPGGTGVNTQYF
len: 14; j_gene: TRBJ2-7; v_gene: TRBV18; CDR3aa: CASSNEGSSYEQYF
len: 15; j_gene: TRBJ1-5; v_gene: TRBV11-2; CDR3aa: CASSQSGNSNQPQHF
len: 13; j_gene: TRBJ2-7; v_gene: TRBV30; CDR3aa: CAWEGTGWSEQYF
len: 12; j_gene: TRBJ2-5; v_gene: TRBV5-1; CDR3aa: CASSSEKRPQYF
len: 16; j_gene: TRBJ1-2; v_gene: TRBV4-3; CDR3aa: CASSQDEAEPYYGYTF
len: 14; j_gene: TRBJ2-1; v_gene: TRBV19; CDR3aa: CASTPFGGYNEQFF
len: 16; j_gene: TRBJ2-1; v_gene: TRBV5-6; CDR3aa: CASSLAATGGFNEQFF
len: 15; j_gene: TRBJ2-1; v_gene: TRBV13; CDR3aa: CASSPEAGSYNEQFF
len: 15; j_gene: TRBJ2-7; v_gene: TRBV7-2; CDR3aa: CASSWGLGTSGPQYF
len: 18; j_gene: TRBJ2-4; v_gene: TRBV5-1; CDR3aa: CASSLKTSGGAPSNIQYF
len: 15; j_gene: TRBJ2-5; v_gene: TRBV28; CDR3aa: CASSRPGQQQETQYF
len: 14; j_gene: TRBJ2-3; v_gene: TRBV7-2; CDR3aa: CASRERRGADTQYF
len: 14; j_gene: TRBJ2-5; v_gene: TRBV7-2; CDR3aa: CASSLGLGMETQYF